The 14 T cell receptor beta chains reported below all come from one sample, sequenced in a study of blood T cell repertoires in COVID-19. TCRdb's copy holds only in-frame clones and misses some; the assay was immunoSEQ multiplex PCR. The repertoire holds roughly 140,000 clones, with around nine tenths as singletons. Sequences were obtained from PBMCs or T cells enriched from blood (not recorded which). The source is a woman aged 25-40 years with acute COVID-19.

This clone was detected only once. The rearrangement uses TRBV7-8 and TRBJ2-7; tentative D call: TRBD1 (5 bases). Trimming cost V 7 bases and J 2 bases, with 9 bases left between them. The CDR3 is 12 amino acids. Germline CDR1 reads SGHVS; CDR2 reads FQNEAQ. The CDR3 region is CASIGVPYEQYF. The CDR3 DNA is TGTGCCAGCATAGGGGTCCCCTACGAGCAGTACTTC.

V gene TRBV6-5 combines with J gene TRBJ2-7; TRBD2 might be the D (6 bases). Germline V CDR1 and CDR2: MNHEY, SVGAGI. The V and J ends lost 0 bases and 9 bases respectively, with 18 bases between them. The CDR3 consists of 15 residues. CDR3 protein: CASSYSILEGGVQYF. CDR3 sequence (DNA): TGTGCCAGCAGTTACTCGATACTCGAGGGAGGAGTGCAGTACTTC.

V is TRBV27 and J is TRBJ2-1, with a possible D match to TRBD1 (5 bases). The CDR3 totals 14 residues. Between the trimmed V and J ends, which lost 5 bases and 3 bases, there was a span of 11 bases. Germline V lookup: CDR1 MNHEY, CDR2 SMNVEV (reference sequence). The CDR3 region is CASSPIDSYNEQFF. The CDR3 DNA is TGTGCCAGCAGTCCCATCGACAGCTACAATGAGCAGTTCTTC.

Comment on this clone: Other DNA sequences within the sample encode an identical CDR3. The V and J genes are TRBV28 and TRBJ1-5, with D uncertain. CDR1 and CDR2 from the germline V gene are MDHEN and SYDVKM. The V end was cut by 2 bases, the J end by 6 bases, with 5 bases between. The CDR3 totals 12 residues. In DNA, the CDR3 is TGTGCCAGCAGTTTACCAGGTCAGCCCCAGCATTTT. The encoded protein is CASSLPGQPQHF.

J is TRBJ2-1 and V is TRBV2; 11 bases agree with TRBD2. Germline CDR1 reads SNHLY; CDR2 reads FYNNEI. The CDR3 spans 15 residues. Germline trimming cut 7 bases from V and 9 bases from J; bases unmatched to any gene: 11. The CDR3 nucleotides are TGTGCCAGCACTGGAGAACTAGCGGGAGACGGTGAGCAGTTCTTC. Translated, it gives CASTGELAGDGEQFF. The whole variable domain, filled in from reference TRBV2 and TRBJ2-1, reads EPEVTQTPSHQVTQMGQEVILRCVPISNHLYFYWYRQILGQKVEFLVSFYNNEISEKSEIFDDQFSVERPDGSNFTLKIRSTKLEDSAMYFCASTGELAGDGEQFFGPGTRLTVL.

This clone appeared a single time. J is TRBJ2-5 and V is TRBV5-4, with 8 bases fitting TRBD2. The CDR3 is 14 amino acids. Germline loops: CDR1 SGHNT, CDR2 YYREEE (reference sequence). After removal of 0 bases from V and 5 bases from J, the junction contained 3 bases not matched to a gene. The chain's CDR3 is CASSLAGGRETQYF. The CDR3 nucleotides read TGTGCCAGCAGCTTGGCCGGCGGGAGGGAGACCCAGTACTTC.

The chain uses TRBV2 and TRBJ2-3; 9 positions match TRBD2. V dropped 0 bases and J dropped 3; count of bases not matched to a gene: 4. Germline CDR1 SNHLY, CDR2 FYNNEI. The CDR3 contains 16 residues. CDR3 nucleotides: TGTGCCAGCAGTGAAGCGTGGCGGGAGGGAACAGATACGCAGTATTTT. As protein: CASSEAWREGTDTQYF.

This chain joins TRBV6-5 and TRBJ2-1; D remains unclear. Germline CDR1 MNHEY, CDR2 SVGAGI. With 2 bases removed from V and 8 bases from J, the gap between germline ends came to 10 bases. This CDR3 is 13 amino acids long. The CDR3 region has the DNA TGTGCCAGCAGTTACCTCTGGGCCGATGAGCAGTTCTTC. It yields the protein CASSYLWADEQFF.

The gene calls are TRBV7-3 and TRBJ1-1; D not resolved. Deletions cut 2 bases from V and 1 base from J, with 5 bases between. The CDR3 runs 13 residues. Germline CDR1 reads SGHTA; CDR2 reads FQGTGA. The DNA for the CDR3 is TGTGCCAGCAGCTTACAGGCGAACACTGAAGCTTTCTTT. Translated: CASSLQANTEAFF.

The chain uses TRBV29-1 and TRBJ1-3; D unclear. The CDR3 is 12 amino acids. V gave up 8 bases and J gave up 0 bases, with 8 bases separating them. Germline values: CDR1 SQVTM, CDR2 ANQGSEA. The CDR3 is CSLTSSGNTIYF. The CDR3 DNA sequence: TGCAGCTTAACGAGCTCTGGAAACACCATATATTTT.

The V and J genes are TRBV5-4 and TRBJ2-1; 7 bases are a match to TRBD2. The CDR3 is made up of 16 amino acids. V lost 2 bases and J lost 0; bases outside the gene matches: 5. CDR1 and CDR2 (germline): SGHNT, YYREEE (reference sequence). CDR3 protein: CASSFGGGSSYNEQFF. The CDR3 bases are TGTGCCAGCAGCTTTGGAGGCGGGAGCTCCTACAATGAGCAGTTCTTC.

This chain's CDR3 is CASSFGPTYGYTF. CDR3 in DNA: TGTGCCAGCTCGTTTGGGCCCACCTATGGCTACACCTTC. The chain uses TRBV7-3 and TRBJ1-2; D gene unclear. The CDR3 contains 13 residues. Germline CDR1 SGHTA, CDR2 FQGTGA. Trimming removed 8 bases from V and 4 bases from J, with 14 bases in between.

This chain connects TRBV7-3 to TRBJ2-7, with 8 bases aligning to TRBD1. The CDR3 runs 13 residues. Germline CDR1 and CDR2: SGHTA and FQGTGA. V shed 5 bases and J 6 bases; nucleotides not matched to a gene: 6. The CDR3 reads CASSVLTGGEQYF. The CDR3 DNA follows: TGTGCCAGCAGCGTACTCACAGGGGGCGAGCAGTACTTC. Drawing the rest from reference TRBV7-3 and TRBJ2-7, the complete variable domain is GAGVSQTPSNKVTEKGKYVELRCDPISGHTALYWYRQSLGQGPEFLIYFQGTGAADDSGLPNDRFFAVRPEGSVSTLKIQRTERGDSAVYLCASSVLTGGEQYFGPGTRLTVT.

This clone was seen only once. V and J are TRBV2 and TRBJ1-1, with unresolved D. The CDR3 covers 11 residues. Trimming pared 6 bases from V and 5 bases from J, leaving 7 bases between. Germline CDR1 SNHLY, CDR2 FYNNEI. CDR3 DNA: TGTGCCAGCAGCCCTCAGACTGAAGCTTTCTTT. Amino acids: CASSPQTEAFF.